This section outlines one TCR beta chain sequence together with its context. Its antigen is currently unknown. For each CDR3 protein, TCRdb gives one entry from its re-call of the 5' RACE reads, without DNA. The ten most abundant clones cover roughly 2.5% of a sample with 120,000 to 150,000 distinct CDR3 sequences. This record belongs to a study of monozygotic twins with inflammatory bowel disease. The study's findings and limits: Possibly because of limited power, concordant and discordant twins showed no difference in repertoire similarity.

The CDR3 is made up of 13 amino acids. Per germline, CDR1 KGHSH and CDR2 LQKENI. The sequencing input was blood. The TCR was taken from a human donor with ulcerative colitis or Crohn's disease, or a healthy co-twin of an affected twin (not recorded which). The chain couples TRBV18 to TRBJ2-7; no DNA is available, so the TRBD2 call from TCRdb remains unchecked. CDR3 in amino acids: CASSPGLSYEQYF.